Following are 30 T cell receptor beta chains from one sample sequenced in a study of T cell repertoires in cytomegalovirus infection. One entry per CDR3 protein, called by TCRdb with MiXCR from the reads. The table includes about 240,000 distinct CDR3 sequences, under 8.5% detected once. Sequences were obtained from PBMCs. These receptors were collected from a human donor in good health (CMV status not recorded). Some clones in this sample may be carry-over from other donors' samples.

This clonotype was seen repeatedly, ten times or more. The chain has TRBV7-9 and TRBJ1-1; no definite D call. This CDR3 is 13 amino acids long. Trimming took off 7 bases at V and 1 base at J, with 10 bases between the two ends. Germline V gives CDR1 SEHNR, CDR2 FQNEAQ (reference sequence). The CDR3, as DNA: TGTGCCAGCACCGGTTTTGGGAACACTGAAGCTTTCTTT. Amino acid sequence: CASTGFGNTEAFF. Full variable domain (missing parts from reference TRBV7-9 and TRBJ1-1): DTGVSQNPRHKITKRGQNVTFRCDPISEHNRLYWYRQTLGQGPEFLTYFQNEAQLEKSRLLSDRFSAERPKGSFSTLEIQRTEQGDSAMYLCASTGFGNTEAFFGQGTRLTVV.

There are many counts of this clonotype. The chain has TRBV6-5 and TRBJ1-6; the match to TRBD1 covers 8 bases. Trimming removed 6 bases from V and 10 bases from J; junction bases left unmatched: 11. This CDR3 is built from 15 residues. CDR1 and CDR2 from the germline V gene are MNHEY and SVGAGI. The CDR3 sequence: CASRPNRQGSSPLHF. The CDR3 DNA is TGTGCCAGCAGACCCAACAGACAGGGGAGCTCACCCCTCCACTTT.

About this clonotype: This may be a read error: a much more frequent sequence differs by one nucleotide. This chain joins TRBV20-1 and TRBJ1-1; a weak D match, TRBD1 (5 bases). Germline V CDR1 and CDR2: DFQATT, SNEGSKA (reference sequence). The CDR3 is 16 residues long. The CDR3 DNA is TGCAGAGCTAGACTAAAGGGGTTCGGGGCGAACACTGAAGCTTTCTTT. As protein: CRARLKGFGANTEAFF.

This clonotype has a count of ten or more. The chain uses TRBV20-1 and TRBJ2-1; 10 bases map to TRBD2. V gave up 3 bases and J gave up 6 bases; unmatched junction bases: 8. The CDR3 is 15 residues long. Germline V gene sequence: CDR1 DFQATT, CDR2 SNEGSKA (reference sequence). CDR3 coding DNA: TGCAGTGCTAGGATAGCGGGGGGCAGGGGCAATGAGCAGTTCTTC. Translated, it gives CSARIAGGRGNEQFF.

This sequence joins TRBV29-1 and TRBJ2-2; D call uncertain. In germline, CDR1 is SQVTM, CDR2 ANQGSEA. Deletions cut 1 base from V and 6 bases from J, with 3 bases between. The CDR3 runs to 11 residues. This CDR3 reads CSVEAAGELFF. CDR3 DNA: TGCAGCGTTGAAGCGGCCGGGGAGCTGTTTTTT.

The chain recombines TRBV7-9 with TRBJ2-2; 8 bases map to TRBD2. The CDR3 length is 14 residues. V was clipped by 7 bases and J by 1 base; unmatched bases: 2. Germline V lookup: CDR1 SEHNR, CDR2 FQNEAQ (reference sequence). In nucleotides, the CDR3 is TGTGCCAGCAAAAGCGGGGGGAACACCGGGGAGCTGTTTTTT. This gives the protein CASKSGGNTGELFF.

This clonotype was observed at least ten times. V and J are TRBV30 and TRBJ2-1, with D possibly matching TRBD2 (5 bases). From germline, CDR1 is GTSNPN and CDR2 SVGIG (reference sequence). V lost 0 bases, J lost 5 bases, and 14 bases lay in between. CDR3 length: 15 residues. The CDR3 sequence: CAWSVLGSLNNEQFF. Written as DNA, the CDR3 is TGTGCCTGGAGTGTACTAGGCAGTCTAAACAATGAGCAGTTCTTC.

The sample holds many counts of this clonotype. The rearrangement links TRBV6-6 to TRBJ1-1; D gene ambiguous. Trimming cost V 0 bases and J 0 bases, with 8 bases left between them. CDR1 is MNHNY and CDR2 is SVGAGI in the germline V gene (reference sequence). The CDR3 length is 15 residues. The chain's CDR3 is CASSYSVGVNTEAFF. As DNA, the CDR3 is TGTGCCAGCAGTTACTCGGTCGGAGTGAACACTGAAGCTTTCTTT.

This clonotype was recorded a few times. The rearrangement joins TRBV5-1 to TRBJ2-2; 7 bases line up with TRBD1. Losses at the gene ends were 0 bases for V and 2 bases for J; bases not matched to a gene: 7. The CDR3 has 17 residues. Germline loops: CDR1 SGHRS, CDR2 YFSETQ. In DNA form, the CDR3 reads TGCGCCAGCAGCTTGGGGTTAGGGACAGAAAACACCGGGGAGCTGTTTTTT. Protein sequence: CASSLGLGTENTGELFF. Based on the CDR3 plus reference TRBV5-1 and TRBJ2-2, the full variable domain is KAGVTQTPRYLIKTRGQQVTLSCSPISGHRSVSWYQQTPGQGLQFLFEYFSETQRNKGNFPGRFSGRQFSNSRSEMNVSTLELGDSALYLCASSLGLGTENTGELFFGEGSRLTVL.

This clonotype occurred many times. The V gene is TRBV28, the J gene TRBJ2-5; 10 nucleotides agree with TRBD1. This CDR3 contains 15 residues. Per the germline V gene, CDR1 is MDHEN and CDR2 is SYDVKM. J was trimmed by 5 bases and V by 2 bases; bases with no gene match: 5. The CDR3 DNA reads as TGTGCCAGCAGTTTACCGGGACAGGGGTCGGAGACCCAGTACTTC. Translation gives CASSLPGQGSETQYF.

This chain connects TRBV20-1 to TRBJ1-3; no firm D call. The CDR3 has 13 amino acids. V lost 4 bases, J lost 0 bases, and 7 bases lay in between. The V gene's germline CDR1 is DFQATT and CDR2 SNEGSKA (reference sequence). This chain's CDR3 is CSAKQTSGNTIYF. CDR3 nucleotide sequence: TGCAGTGCTAAACAGACCTCTGGAAACACCATATATTTT.

This clonotype was recorded at least ten times. The chain recombines TRBV6-6 with TRBJ2-7; tentative D call: TRBD1 (7 bases). The CDR3 loop spans 14 amino acids. Trimming took 9 bases from V and 0 from J, leaving 15 bases between them. CDR1 is MNHNY, CDR2 SVGAGI, per germline (reference sequence). The CDR3 loop is CARNRGLCSYEQYF. CDR3 bases: TGTGCCAGGAACAGGGGACTTTGCTCCTACGAGCAGTACTTC.

The table lists this clonotype with many counts. This chain connects TRBV2 to TRBJ2-7; perhaps TRBD1 as D (6 bases). This CDR3 contains 13 residues. Germline values: CDR1 SNHLY, CDR2 FYNNEI. V was cut by 7 bases and J by 2 bases, with 12 bases left in between. The CDR3 coding sequence is TGTGCCAGCACTGATACAGGGACCTACGAGCAGTACTTC. Encoded protein: CASTDTGTYEQYF.

This clonotype was observed a handful of times. The V and J genes are TRBV7-9 and TRBJ1-2; D remains unclear. CDR1 SEHNR and CDR2 FQNEAQ come from the germline V gene (reference sequence). V shed 7 bases and J shed 4 bases, with 19 bases lying between them. There are 15 residues in the CDR3. CDR3 sequence reads: CASTSSTGPLYGYTF. The CDR3 nucleotides are TGTGCCAGCACCTCATCGACCGGGCCTCTCTATGGCTACACCTTC.

At least ten counts were recorded for this clonotype. The chain couples TRBV7-2 to TRBJ2-1; D gene ambiguous. The germline V gene encodes CDR1 SGHTA and CDR2 FQGNSA. The CDR3 sequence is 13 residues long. V lost 1 base to trimming and J lost 2 bases, with 3 bases between them. CDR3 protein: CASSLEAYNEQFF. CDR3 bases: TGTGCCAGCAGCTTAGAAGCCTACAATGAGCAGTTCTTC.

This clonotype occurred a few times. This sequence joins TRBV7-2 and TRBJ2-2; D may be TRBD2 (7 bases). This CDR3 has 17 residues. Per the germline V gene, CDR1 is SGHTA and CDR2 is FQGNSA. V was shortened by 6 bases and J by 8 bases, with 25 bases between the two germline ends. The CDR3 loop reads CASRPGPRGALGGELFF. The CDR3 region has the DNA TGTGCCAGCAGGCCAGGCCCCCGGGGGGCCTTAGGAGGGGAGCTGTTTTTT. Combining the CDR3 with reference TRBV7-2 and TRBJ2-2 gives the whole variable domain GAGVSQSPSNKVTEKGKDVELRCDPISGHTALYWYRQSLGQGLEFLIYFQGNSAPDKSGLPSDRFSAERTGGSVSTLTIQRTQQEDSAVYLCASRPGPRGALGGELFFGEGSRLTVL.

CDR3 nucleotide sequence: TGTGCCAGCAGAGAAAGCGACGGTAACACCGGGGAGCTGTTTTTT. This translates into CASRESDGNTGELFF. The chain is built from TRBV2 and TRBJ2-2; D gene uncertain. This CDR3 contains 15 residues. V was clipped by 6 bases and J by 2 bases, with 13 bases between them. Germline CDR1 and CDR2: SNHLY and FYNNEI.

As to this clonotype: A much larger clone lies a single base off, so this may be a read error. The rearrangement joins TRBV20-1 to TRBJ1-5, with D perhaps TRBD1 (6 bases). The CDR3 is 15 residues long. Trimming left V 0 bases short and J 0 bases short, with 9 bases between. CDR1 is DFQATT, CDR2 SNEGSKA, per germline (reference sequence). CDR3 nucleotides: TGCAGTGCTAGAGAGTGGGGGGCTAGCAATCAGCCCCAGCATTTT. It codes for CSAREWGASNQPQHF.

Many counts were recorded for this clonotype. The rearrangement uses TRBV7-2 and TRBJ2-7, with 10 positions matching TRBD2. J was trimmed by 0 bases and V by 4 bases; bases with no gene match: 3. Per the germline V gene, CDR1 is SGHTA and CDR2 is FQGNSA. The CDR3 runs to 15 residues. The chain's CDR3 is CASSSTSGPSYEQYF. Here the CDR3 DNA reads TGTGCCAGCAGCTCGACTAGCGGGCCCTCCTACGAGCAGTACTTC.

The table lists this clonotype with a few counts. The chain joins TRBV12-3 or TRBV12-4 to TRBJ2-1, with D possibly TRBD2 on 6 matching bases. The CDR3 sequence is 15 residues long. V lost 3 bases and J lost 7, with 16 bases in between. For the CDR3, the DNA is TGTGCCAGCAGTTTCAGCGGACTACCGGGGAATGAGCAGTTCTTC. It is translated as CASSFSGLPGNEQFF.

This clonotype occurred many times. This sequence joins TRBV7-2 and TRBJ2-1; D unresolved. CDR3 size: 13 residues. The germline CDR1 and CDR2 sequences are SGHTA and FQGNSA. The V end was cut by 1 base, the J end by 5 bases, with 6 bases between. The CDR3 loop reads CASSLVGNNEQFF. As DNA, the CDR3 is TGTGCCAGCAGCTTAGTTGGCAACAATGAGCAGTTCTTC. Together with reference TRBV7-2 and TRBJ2-1, the CDR3 gives the full variable domain: GAGVSQSPSNKVTEKGKDVELRCDPISGHTALYWYRQSLGQGLEFLIYFQGNSAPDKSGLPSDRFSAERTGGSVSTLTIQRTQQEDSAVYLCASSLVGNNEQFFGPGTRLTVL.

This clonotype was recorded many times. V is TRBV12-3 or TRBV12-4 and J is TRBJ1-1, with 8 bases that match TRBD1. CDR3 length: 13 amino acids. Trimming at V came to 4 bases and at J to 4 bases, leaving 2 bases not matched to a gene. The CDR3 here is CASSYRGSTEAFF. The CDR3 DNA reads TGTGCCAGCAGTTACAGGGGGAGCACTGAAGCTTTCTTT.

The chain couples TRBV20-1 to TRBJ1-5, with D possibly matching TRBD1 (6 bases). Trimming left V 5 bases short and J 2 bases short, with 7 bases between. CDR3 length: 12 amino acids. The germline CDR1 and CDR2 sequences are DFQATT and SNEGSKA (reference sequence). The CDR3 region is CSAYRGNQPQHF. CDR3 sequence (DNA): TGCAGTGCTTACAGGGGCAATCAGCCCCAGCATTTT.

A note on this clonotype: This CDR3 fails to terminate in the conserved phenylalanine or tryptophan, so it likely reflects a read error. The V gene is TRBV27, the J gene TRBJ2-7; no reliable D call. Per germline, CDR1 MNHEY and CDR2 SMNVEV (reference sequence). The CDR3 has 14 amino acids. Trimming pared 3 bases from V and 4 bases from J, leaving 13 bases between. This CDR3 reads CASSLSRVTYEQYL. In DNA form, the CDR3 reads TGTGCCAGCAGTTTGTCTCGGGTCACATACGAGCAGTACCTC.

The table lists this clonotype with many counts. The genes are TRBV7-2 and TRBJ2-7, with a weak D call TRBD1 (6 bases). Trimming took 1 base from V and 0 from J, leaving 7 bases between them. The CDR3 has 14 residues. CDR1 is SGHTA, CDR2 FQGNSA, per germline. CDR3 amino acids: CASSLGQASYEQYF. The CDR3 DNA reads as TGTGCCAGCAGCTTAGGACAGGCCTCCTACGAGCAGTACTTC.

This clonotype came up a few times. The rearrangement joins TRBV5-1 to TRBJ2-1, with TRBD2 matching 11 bases. With V trimmed by 4 bases and J by 4 bases, 4 bases remained unmatched. The CDR3 spans 15 residues. Germline lookup yields CDR1 SGHRS and CDR2 YFSETQ. CDR3 sequence: CASSPTSGAYNEQFF. In DNA, the CDR3 is TGCGCCAGCAGCCCGACTAGCGGGGCTTACAATGAGCAGTTCTTC.

This clonotype was counted ten times or more. The chain combines TRBV28 with TRBJ1-5, with TRBD1 matching over 8 bases. V lost 3 bases to trimming and J lost 1 base; unmatched junction nucleotides: 5. The CDR3 length is 16 residues. Germline CDR1 is MDHEN and CDR2 is SYDVKM. CDR3 DNA: TGTGCCAGCAGTTTTGCAGGGGGCGGGAGCAATCAGCCCCAGCATTTT. It encodes CASSFAGGGSNQPQHF.

V is TRBV28 and J is TRBJ1-4; the D is unclear. CDR3 length: 15 amino acids. Germline V gene data show CDR1 as MDHEN and CDR2 as SYDVKM. The V end was cut by 5 bases, the J end by 8 bases, with 18 bases between. The CDR3 is CASSAAPIGMEKLFF. The CDR3 DNA reads as TGTGCCAGCAGTGCCGCCCCAATCGGTATGGAAAAACTGTTTTTT.

This clonotype appeared many times. The chain uses TRBV7-2 and TRBJ1-5, with D unclear. This CDR3 has 13 amino acids. Looked up from germline, CDR1 is SGHTA and CDR2 is FQGNSA. Between the trimmed V and J ends, which lost 2 bases and 6 bases, there was a span of 8 bases. CDR3 region: CASSLNEVQPQHF. The CDR3 DNA reads TGTGCCAGCAGCTTAAATGAAGTTCAGCCCCAGCATTTT. The complete variable domain, with remaining parts taken from reference TRBV7-2 and TRBJ1-5, reads GAGVSQSPSNKVTEKGKDVELRCDPISGHTALYWYRQSLGQGLEFLIYFQGNSAPDKSGLPSDRFSAERTGGSVSTLTIQRTQQEDSAVYLCASSLNEVQPQHFGDGTRLSIL.

This clonotype came up many times. The CDR3 reads CSASGRAPEAFF. Written as DNA, the CDR3 is TGCAGTGCTAGCGGCAGGGCCCCTGAAGCTTTCTTT. The V gene is TRBV20-1, the J gene TRBJ1-1, with D possibly matching TRBD1 (5 bases). Germline CDR1 reads DFQATT; CDR2 reads SNEGSKA (reference sequence). The CDR3 is 12 residues long. Trimming took 3 bases from V and 6 from J, leaving 11 bases between them.